This T cell receptor (beta chain) derives from a study of cytomegalovirus exposure and HLA in healthy donors. Study in general: It was reported in a later analysis that the 120 or so validation repertoires used the same platform as the roughly 700 first-cohort repertoires.

The V end lost 2 bases, the J end lost 2 bases, and 13 bases lay between the germline ends. In germline, CDR1 is SGHVS, CDR2 FQNEAQ. CDR3 length: 16 residues. The repertoire was sequenced with immunoSEQ multiplex PCR; TCRdb's copy has only in-frame clones and lacks some. In the table there are under 250,000 clones, around 87% of which are singletons. Regarding this clone: Its antigen remains unknown.

Broader study findings: Investigators reported some 150 TCR beta chains as tied to cytomegalovirus. Clusters of TCRs from the first cohort tended to co-occur in the roughly 120 validation repertoires (as a later analysis found). Reported results showed that the classifier diagnosed cytomegalovirus status with high specificity and sensitivity.

The sample consisted of PBMCs. The receptor comes from a woman aged 18-29 years in good health and CMV-seropositive. The chain recombines TRBV7-8 with TRBJ2-1, with D hard to call. The CDR3 DNA sequence: TGTGCCAGCAGCTTAAGGAGATGGTCACCCTACAATGAGCAGTTCTTC. Residues: CASSLRRWSPYNEQFF. Looking up the rest from reference TRBV7-8 and TRBJ2-1 gives the full variable domain: GAGVSQSPRYKVAKRGQDVALRCDPISGHVSLFWYQQALGQGPEFLTYFQNEAQLDKSGLPSDRFFAERPEGSVSTLKIQRTQQEDSAVYLCASSLRRWSPYNEQFFGPGTRLTVL.